This T cell receptor beta chain was sequenced during a study of shared clonotypes between healthy human individuals. Whole-study findings and limits: A limitation of the genetic and exposure-history diversity represented arose from few donors. Several donors held 5% to 5.5% of naive CD4 clonotypes in common. Memory subsets generally showed lower estimated richness than naive subsets. Only blood was sampled, and tissue TCR repertoires likely differ from blood ones.

This clone occurred once. Its target is unknown. The germline CDR1 and CDR2 sequences are ENHRY and SYGVKD. This CDR3 comprises 15 residues. V was trimmed by 4 bases and J by 4 bases, leaving 17 bases between them. The assay was immunoSEQ multiplex PCR, and TCRdb's table has in-frame clones only and misses some. The sample carries about 1.1 million clones, approximately 78% recorded once. The gene calls are TRBV10-3 and TRBJ2-7; the D is unclear. The sequencing input was memory CD4+ T cells from PBMCs. The subset denotes: CD45RA-negative fraction. The clonotype comes from a man aged 18 to 30 in good health. Some clones in this sample may be carry-over from other donors' samples. The CDR3, as DNA: TGTGCCATCAGTGGTCCCGGATCGGGTAGATACGAGCAGTACTTC. Protein: CAISGPGSGRYEQYF.